Listed below are T cell receptor beta chains from one sample, sequenced in a study of molecular identifiers for immune sequencing clone quantification. MiXCR was run by TCRdb on the PCR reads, yielding one entry per CDR3 protein. Of about 320,000 distinct CDR3 sequences in the sample, about 21% were seen once. The source material was naive CD8+ T cells from blood, with Jurkat cell RNA spiked in. The receptors were gathered from a human donor in good health. Some libraries in this study had Jurkat cell RNA spiked in. Each CDR3 is given with its conserved first and last residue. D genes are given only for firm matches. Size is omitted from some rows. Given values are once, few, many or a class for expanded clones.

v_gene	d_gene	len	j_gene	abundance	CDR3aa	CDR3nt
TRBV7-8	NA	17	TRBJ2-4	NA	CASSWDRAGLAKNIQCF	TGTGCCAGCAGCTGGGACCGCGCGGGGCTAGCCAAAAACATTCAGTGCTTC
TRBV27	NA	16	TRBJ1-5	many	CASSPTSVAGNQPQHF	TGTGCCAGCAGTCCAACGTCGGTCGCCGGCAATCAGCCCCAGCATTTT
TRBV7-9	NA	15	TRBJ1-1	many	CASSLSSTDNTEAFF	TGTGCCAGCAGCTTATCATCGACGGATAACACTGAAGCTTTCTTT
TRBV7-2	NA	15	TRBJ1-4	many	CASSQAPSTNEKLFF	TGTGCCAGCAGCCAAGCACCGTCAACTAATGAAAAACTGTTTTTT
TRBV12-3/TRBV12-4	TRBD2	17	TRBJ2-3	many	CASSDPLAGGPTDTQYF	TGTGCCAGCAGTGACCCACTAGCGGGGGGCCCCACAGATACGCAGTATTTT
TRBV20-1	TRBD1	16	TRBJ1-2	many	CSAPGTGEISNYGYTF	TGCAGTGCTCCCGGGACAGGGGAAATATCCAACTATGGCTACACCTTC
TRBV7-9	NA	12	TRBJ1-4	many	CASSFISEKLFF	TGTGCCAGCAGCTTCATCAGTGAAAAACTGTTTTTT
TRBV29-1	NA	13	TRBJ2-2	many	CSVTDMGTGELFF	TGCAGCGTGACGGATATGGGCACCGGGGAGCTGTTTTTT
TRBV9	TRBD2	14	TRBJ2-2	many	CASSEAGEVGELFF	TGTGCCAGCAGCGAAGCGGGAGAGGTCGGGGAGCTGTTTTTT
TRBV6-2/TRBV6-3	NA	11	TRBJ2-1	few	CASSSDFEQFF	TGTGCCAGCAGCTCCGATTTTGAGCAGTTCTTC
TRBV2	NA	13	TRBJ1-1	many	CASSDDTWGEAFF	TGTGCCAGCAGTGATGACACCTGGGGTGAAGCTTTCTTT
TRBV11-2	NA	16	TRBJ1-1	NA	CASNEVWYGTAFEAFF	TGTGCCAGCAACGAGGTATGGTACGGGACGGCGTTTGAAGCTTTCTTT
TRBV4-3	NA	15	TRBJ2-5	many	CASSQKPGQEETQYF	TGCGCCAGCAGCCAGAAGCCGGGCCAAGAGGAGACCCAGTACTTC
TRBV30	TRBD1	13	TRBJ1-2	few	CAWSPTGIYGYTF	TGTGCCTGGAGTCCGACAGGGATCTATGGCTACACCTTC
TRBV27	NA	16	TRBJ2-5	NA	CASSSRTRVGPETQYF	TGTGCCAGCAGTTCCAGGACTCGAGTAGGGCCAGAGACCCAGTACTTC
TRBV6-2/TRBV6-3	NA	15	TRBJ2-7	few	CASSYSSGLQYEQYF	TGTGCCAGCAGTTACTCATCGGGCCTCCAATACGAGCAGTACTTC
TRBV5-1	NA	14	TRBJ2-2	NA	CASSPSGLAGELFF	TGCGCCAGCAGCCCATCAGGGTTGGCCGGGGAGCTGTTTTTT
TRBV13	TRBD1	15	TRBJ2-1	NA	CASSLGQGARNEQFF	TGTGCCAGCAGCTTAGGACAGGGGGCGCGCAATGAGCAGTTCTTC
TRBV19	NA	13	TRBJ2-5	NA	CASSLDSEETQYF	TGTGCCAGTAGTCTTGACTCCGAAGAGACCCAGTACTTC
TRBV7-6	NA	16	TRBJ2-3	NA	CASSLAPRGSTDTQYF	TGTGCCAGCAGCTTAGCGCCTCGGGGTAGCACAGATACGCAGTATTTT
TRBV10-2	NA	16	TRBJ1-2	NA	CASSEEAKLSNYGYTF	TGCGCCAGCAGTGAGGAGGCTAAATTGTCTAACTATGGCTACACCTTC
TRBV3-1	TRBD1	14	TRBJ2-5	NA	CASSQVGQGQTQYF	TGTGCCAGCAGCCAAGTTGGACAGGGGCAGACCCAGTACTTC
TRBV12-3/TRBV12-4	NA	16	TRBJ2-5	NA	CAGSLMEGADQETQYF	TGTGCCGGCAGTTTGATGGAAGGGGCAGACCAAGAGACCCAGTACTTC
TRBV27	NA	18	TRBJ2-3	few	CASSPISLPAYYTDTQYF	TGTGCCAGCAGTCCAATATCCCTACCAGCGTACTACACAGATACGCAGTATTTT
TRBV12-3/TRBV12-4	NA	16	TRBJ2-3	NA	CASSLGSGGWSDTQYF	TGTGCCAGCAGTTTAGGTTCGGGCGGGTGGTCAGATACGCAGTATTTT
TRBV12-3/TRBV12-4	NA	12	TRBJ1-5	many	CASSEAGQPQHF	TGTGCCAGCAGCGAGGCGGGGCAGCCCCAGCATTTT
TRBV29-1	NA	11	TRBJ2-2	few	CSILWAGELFF	TGCAGTATCCTCTGGGCCGGGGAGCTGTTTTTT
TRBV20-1	TRBD2	20	TRBJ2-1	NA	CSARNGGTSGRAGIYNEQFF	TGCAGTGCTAGGAATGGGGGGACTAGCGGGAGGGCCGGGATCTACAATGAGCAGTTCTTC
TRBV7-6	NA	13	TRBJ2-2	many	CASSLEFYGELFF	TGTGCCAGCAGCTTAGAGTTCTACGGGGAGCTGTTTTTT
TRBV4-1	TRBD1	16	TRBJ2-7	NA	CASSYIVTGVGYEQYF	TGCGCCAGCAGCTACATTGTAACAGGGGTTGGCTACGAGCAGTACTTC
TRBV4-3	TRBD1	15	TRBJ2-1	many	CASSQDGGVGQEQFF	TGCGCCAGCAGCCAAGATGGTGGCGTGGGACAGGAGCAGTTCTTC
TRBV9	NA	18	TRBJ2-6	few	CASSVGVLGESGANVLTF	TGTGCCAGCAGCGTAGGAGTACTGGGGGAATCTGGGGCCAACGTCCTGACTTTC
TRBV19	NA	15	TRBJ2-2	many	CASSIESIFIGELFF	TGTGCCAGTAGTATAGAAAGTATTTTTATCGGGGAGCTGTTTTTT
TRBV20-1	TRBD1	19	TRBJ2-6	few	CSARAPLDRAGSGANVLTF	TGCAGTGCTAGAGCCCCTCTGGACAGGGCGGGTTCTGGGGCCAACGTCCTGACTTTC
TRBV28	TRBD1	15	TRBJ2-7	many	CASSSGQRSSYEQYF	TGTGCCAGCAGTTCGGGACAGAGGAGCTCCTACGAGCAGTACTTC
TRBV25-1	NA	15	TRBJ2-5	few	CASSEFWTDQETQYF	TGTGCCAGCAGTGAATTCTGGACAGATCAAGAGACCCAGTACTTC
TRBV7-9	NA	14	TRBJ2-5	many	CASSFERGLETQYF	TGTGCCAGCAGCTTTGAACGGGGGCTGGAGACCCAGTACTTC
TRBV6-2/TRBV6-3	TRBD1	14	TRBJ1-5	many	CASSWGQGGQPQHF	TGTGCCAGCAGTTGGGGACAGGGTGGTCAGCCCCAGCATTTT
TRBV30	NA	14	TRBJ2-1	NA	CAWSPKDHTHEQFF	TGTGCCTGGAGCCCTAAGGACCATACCCATGAGCAGTTCTTC
TRBV30	NA	14	TRBJ2-7	NA	CAWSIQFGSLEQYF	TGTGCCTGGAGTATCCAATTTGGTTCCTTAGAGCAGTACTTC
TRBV12-3/TRBV12-4	NA	15	TRBJ1-2	many	CASSLALMGIYGYTF	TGTGCCAGCAGTTTAGCGCTAATGGGTATCTATGGCTACACCTTC
TRBV27	NA	15	TRBJ2-7	many	CASSLAGAHPYEQYF	TGTGCCAGCAGTTTAGCAGGGGCGCATCCTTACGAGCAGTACTTC
TRBV19	NA	14	TRBJ1-1	few	CASSSLTYNTEAFF	TGTGCCAGTAGTTCCCTGACATATAACACTGAAGCTTTCTTT
TRBV20-1	NA	12	TRBJ2-3	NA	CSAMVGSDTQYF	TGCAGTGCTATGGTGGGTTCAGATACGCAGTATTTT
TRBV29-1	TRBD2	18	TRBJ2-3	many	CSVEDGLAGVGGTDTQYF	TGCAGCGTTGAAGATGGTCTAGCGGGAGTTGGGGGCACAGATACGCAGTATTTT